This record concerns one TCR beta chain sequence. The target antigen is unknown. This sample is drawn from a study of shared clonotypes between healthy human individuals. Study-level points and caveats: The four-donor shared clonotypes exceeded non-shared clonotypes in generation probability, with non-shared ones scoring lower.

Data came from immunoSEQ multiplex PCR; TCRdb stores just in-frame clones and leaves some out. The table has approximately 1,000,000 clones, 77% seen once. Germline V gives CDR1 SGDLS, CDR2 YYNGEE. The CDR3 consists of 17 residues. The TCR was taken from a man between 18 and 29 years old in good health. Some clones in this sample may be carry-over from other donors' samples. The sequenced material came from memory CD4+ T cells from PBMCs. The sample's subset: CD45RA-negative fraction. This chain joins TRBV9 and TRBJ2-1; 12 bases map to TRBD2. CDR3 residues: CASTSGSSHGSYNEQFF. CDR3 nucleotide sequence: TGTGCATCGACTAGCGGGAGCTCTCATGGATCCTACAATGAGCAGTTCTTC.